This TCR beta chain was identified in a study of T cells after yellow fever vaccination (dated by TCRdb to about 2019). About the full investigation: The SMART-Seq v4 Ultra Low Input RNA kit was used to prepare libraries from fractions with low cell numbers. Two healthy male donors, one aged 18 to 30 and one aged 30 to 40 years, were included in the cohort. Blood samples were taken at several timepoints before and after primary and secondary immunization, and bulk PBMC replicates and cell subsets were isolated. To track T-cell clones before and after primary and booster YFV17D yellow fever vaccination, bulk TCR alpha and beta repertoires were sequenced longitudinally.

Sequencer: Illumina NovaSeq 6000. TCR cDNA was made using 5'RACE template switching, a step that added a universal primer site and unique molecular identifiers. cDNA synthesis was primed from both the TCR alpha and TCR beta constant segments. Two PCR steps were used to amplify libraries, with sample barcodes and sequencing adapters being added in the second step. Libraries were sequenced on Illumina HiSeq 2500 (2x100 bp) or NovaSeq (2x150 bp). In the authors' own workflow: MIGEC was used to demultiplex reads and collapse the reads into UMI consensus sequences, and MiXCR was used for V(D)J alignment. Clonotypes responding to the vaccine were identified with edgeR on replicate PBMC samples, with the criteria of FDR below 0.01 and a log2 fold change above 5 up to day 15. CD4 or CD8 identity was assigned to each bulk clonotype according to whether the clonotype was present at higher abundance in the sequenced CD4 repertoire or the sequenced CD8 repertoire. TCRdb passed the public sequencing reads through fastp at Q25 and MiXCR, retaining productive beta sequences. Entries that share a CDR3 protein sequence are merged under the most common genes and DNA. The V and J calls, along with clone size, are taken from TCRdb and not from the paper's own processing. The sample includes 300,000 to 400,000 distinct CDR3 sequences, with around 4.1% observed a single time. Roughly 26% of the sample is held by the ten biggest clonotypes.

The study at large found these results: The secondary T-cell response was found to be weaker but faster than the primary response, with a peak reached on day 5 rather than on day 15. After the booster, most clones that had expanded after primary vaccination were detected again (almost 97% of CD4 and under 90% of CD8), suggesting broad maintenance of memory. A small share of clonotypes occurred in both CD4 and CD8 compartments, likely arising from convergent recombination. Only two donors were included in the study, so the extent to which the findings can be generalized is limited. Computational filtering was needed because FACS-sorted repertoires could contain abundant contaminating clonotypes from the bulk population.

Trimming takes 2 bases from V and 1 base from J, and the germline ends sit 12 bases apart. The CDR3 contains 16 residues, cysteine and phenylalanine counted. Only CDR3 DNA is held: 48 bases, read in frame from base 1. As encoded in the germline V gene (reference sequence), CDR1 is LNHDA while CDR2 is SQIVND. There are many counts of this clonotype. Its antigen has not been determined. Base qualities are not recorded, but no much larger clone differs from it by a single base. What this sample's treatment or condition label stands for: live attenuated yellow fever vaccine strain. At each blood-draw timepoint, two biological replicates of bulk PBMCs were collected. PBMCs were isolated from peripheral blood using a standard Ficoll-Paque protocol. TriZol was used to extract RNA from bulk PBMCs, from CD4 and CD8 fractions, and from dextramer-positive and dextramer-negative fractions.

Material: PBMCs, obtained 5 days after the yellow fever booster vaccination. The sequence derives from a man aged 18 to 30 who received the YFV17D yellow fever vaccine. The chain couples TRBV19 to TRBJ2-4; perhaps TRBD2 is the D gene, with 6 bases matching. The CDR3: CASSITGEQAKNIQYF. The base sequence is TGTGCCAGTAGTATAACGGGGGAGCAGGCCAAAAACATTCAGTACTTC.